These 8 T cell receptor beta chains share one sample of origin, sequenced in a study of regulatory T cells in long-lasting Graves disease. Time point defined: newly diagnosed GD, antithyroid drugs for less than 3 months. RNA from PBMCs was the source of the TCR library. Through Arm-PCR of CDR3 regions and iRepertoire HTBI primers, TCR beta libraries were built. Using its own MiXCR run on the multiplex PCR reads, TCRdb lists one record per CDR3 protein. The sample consists of about 620,000 distinct CDR3 sequences, approximately 15% of them appearing once. This sample also belongs to another study, concerning T cells in Graves' hyperthyroidism and ophthalmopathy.

The starting material was peripheral blood mononuclear cells (PBMCs), obtained at new diagnosis, from a patient treated with antithyroid drugs. The receptors stem from a woman between 25 and 40 years old with Graves disease.

This clonotype occurred many times. The rearrangement links TRBV28 to TRBJ2-3, with TRBD2 matching over 7 bases. The CDR3 length is 12 residues. CDR1 MDHEN and CDR2 SYDVKM come from the germline V gene. Unmatched junction bases numbered 6, after V lost 11 bases and J lost 4 bases. The CDR3 reads CAGGSGADTQYF. The CDR3 DNA is TGTGCCGGTGGGAGCGGGGCAGATACGCAGTATTTT.

The table lists this clonotype with many counts. The gene calls are TRBV2 and TRBJ1-5; tentatively, D is TRBD1 (6 bases). The germline gives CDR1 SNHLY, CDR2 FYNNEI. CDR3 size: 17 residues. Deletions cut 6 bases from V and 0 bases from J, with 18 bases between. The CDR3 protein is CASRARGAVLSNQPQHF. CDR3 nucleotide sequence: TGTGCCAGCAGGGCACGGGGGGCAGTCCTTAGCAATCAGCCCCAGCATTTT.

The rearrangement joins TRBV30 to TRBJ1-1; D uncertain. The CDR3 loop spans 14 amino acids. Germline CDR1 is GTSNPN and CDR2 is SVGIG (reference sequence). V was shortened by 3 bases and J by 5 bases, with 16 bases between the two germline ends. For the CDR3, the DNA is TGTGCCTGGAGGGGGTTTCGGCCGGGGACTGAAGCTTTCTTT. Amino acids: CAWRGFRPGTEAFF. The full variable domain, in which reference TRBV30 and TRBJ1-1 provide the parts outside the CDR3, is SQTIHQWPATLVQPVGSPLSLECTVEGTSNPNLYWYRQAAGRGLQLLFYSVGIGQISSEVPQNLSASRPQDRQFILSSKKLLLSDSGFYLCAWRGFRPGTEAFFGQGTRLTVV.

This clonotype was observed at least ten times. CDR3 region: CASKSGTGGLSYTF. The DNA of the CDR3 is TGTGCCAGCAAATCTGGGACAGGGGGCTTGAGCTACACCTTC. J is TRBJ1-2 and V is TRBV28; TRBD1 aligns across 12 bases. The CDR3 is 14 residues long. V was pared by 7 bases and J by 9 bases, with 9 bases of the junction left unmatched. The germline gives CDR1 MDHEN, CDR2 SYDVKM.

This clonotype was recorded at least ten times. The rearrangement joins TRBV20-1 to TRBJ1-1, with D possibly being TRBD1 (5 bases). The V gene's germline CDR1 is DFQATT and CDR2 SNEGSKA (reference sequence). This CDR3 comprises 13 residues. V shed 1 base and J shed 6 bases, with 12 bases lying between them. CDR3 DNA sequence: TGCAGTGCTAGAGTTGGGGCCGGGGCTGAAGCTTTCTTT. This gives the protein CSARVGAGAEAFF.

This clonotype has a count of ten or more. CDR3 DNA: TGTGCCAGCAGCTTACAAGGGTGGACTGAAGCTTTCTTT. It encodes CASSLQGWTEAFF. The V call is TRBV11-1, the J call TRBJ1-1; D is uncertain. The CDR3 covers 13 residues. Germline values: CDR1 SGHAT, CDR2 FQDESV (reference sequence). The germline V and J ends were trimmed by 2 bases and 5 bases, with 9 bases remaining between them.

In this sample, this clonotype turned up a few times. This chain uses TRBV3-1 with TRBJ2-7, with TRBD2 matching over 7 bases. Germline lookup yields CDR1 LGHDT and CDR2 YNNKEL (reference sequence). J gave up 3 bases and V 1 base, and 6 bases lay outside the gene matches. The CDR3 totals 15 residues. CDR3 nucleotides: TGTGCCAGCAGCCAAGGGCTAGCGGCAGTCTACGAGCAGTACTTC. Protein: CASSQGLAAVYEQYF.

Concerning this clonotype itself: The germline gene is not matched at one end of the junction; a read error may be the cause. The chain employs TRBV28 and TRBJ2-7, with D perhaps TRBD2 (5 bases). The germline CDR1 and CDR2 sequences are MDHEN and SYDVKM. The length of the CDR3 is 17 residues. The CDR3 region has the DNA TGTGCCAGCAGTTTTCCCCCCCTGGAGGTTCGATCCTACGAGCAGTGCTTC. It yields the protein CASSFPPLEVRSYEQCF.